The source of this TCR beta chain is a study of T cell responses to AZD1222 COVID-19 vaccine. This CDR3 contains 14 residues. Germline CDR1 is SEHNR and CDR2 is FQNEAQ (reference sequence). The V and J ends lost 4 bases and 4 bases respectively, with 12 bases between them. Comments on this clone: Its antigen remains unknown.

Only in-frame clones appear in the TCRdb table, and some are missing; sequencing was by immunoSEQ multiplex PCR. The profile shows 25,000 to 35,000 clones, roughly nine tenths of them singletons. The study's findings and limits: Two doses of AZD1222 preceded a rise in Spike-specific TCR breadth and depth. Seropositive AZD1222 recipients at baseline numbered only 5 or 6.

The V gene is TRBV7-9, the J gene TRBJ2-3, with D unresolved. The sequence was obtained from an adult in good health. Source: peripheral blood, taken on day 0 of AZD1222 vaccination. CDR3 nucleotides: TGTGCCAGCAGCTCCATGGGTGGCGCAGATACGCAGTATTTT. Its translation: CASSSMGGADTQYF.